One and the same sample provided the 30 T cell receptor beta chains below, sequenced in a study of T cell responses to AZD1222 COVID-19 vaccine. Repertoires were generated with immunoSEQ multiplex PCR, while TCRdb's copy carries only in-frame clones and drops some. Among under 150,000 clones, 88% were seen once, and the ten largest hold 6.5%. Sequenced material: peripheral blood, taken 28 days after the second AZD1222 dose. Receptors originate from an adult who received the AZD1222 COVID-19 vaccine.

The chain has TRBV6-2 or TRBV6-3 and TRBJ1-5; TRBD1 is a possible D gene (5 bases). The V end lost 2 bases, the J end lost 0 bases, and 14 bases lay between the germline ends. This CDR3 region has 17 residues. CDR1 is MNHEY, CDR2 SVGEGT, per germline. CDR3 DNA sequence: TGTGCCAGCAGTTACGGTCTTTTGGGGGGTAGCAATCAGCCCCAGCATTTT. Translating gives CASSYGLLGGSNQPQHF.

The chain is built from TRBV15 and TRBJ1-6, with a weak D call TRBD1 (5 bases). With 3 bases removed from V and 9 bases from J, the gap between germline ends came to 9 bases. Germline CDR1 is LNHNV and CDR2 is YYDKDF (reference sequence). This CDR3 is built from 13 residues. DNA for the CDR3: TGTGCCACCAGCAGGGGTCAGGGTTCACCCCTCCACTTT. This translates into CATSRGQGSPLHF.

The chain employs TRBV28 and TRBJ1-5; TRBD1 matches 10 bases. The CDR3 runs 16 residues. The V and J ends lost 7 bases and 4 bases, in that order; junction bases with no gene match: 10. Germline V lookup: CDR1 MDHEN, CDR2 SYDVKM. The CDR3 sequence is CASKGTGEPLNQPQHF. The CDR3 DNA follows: TGTGCCAGCAAAGGGACAGGGGAACCCTTAAATCAGCCCCAGCATTTT.

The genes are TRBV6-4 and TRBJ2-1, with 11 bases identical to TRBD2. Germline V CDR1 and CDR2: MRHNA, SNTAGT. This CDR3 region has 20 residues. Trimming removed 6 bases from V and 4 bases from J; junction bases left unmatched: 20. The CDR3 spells CASRPFRFWASGGQYNEQFF. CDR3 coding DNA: TGTGCCAGCAGACCCTTTAGGTTTTGGGCTAGCGGGGGGCAGTACAATGAGCAGTTCTTC.

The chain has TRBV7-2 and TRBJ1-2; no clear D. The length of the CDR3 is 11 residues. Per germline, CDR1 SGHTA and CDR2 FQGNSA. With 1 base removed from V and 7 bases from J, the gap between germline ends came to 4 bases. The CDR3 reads CASSLVSGYTF. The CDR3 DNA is TGTGCCAGCAGCTTAGTCTCTGGCTACACCTTC.

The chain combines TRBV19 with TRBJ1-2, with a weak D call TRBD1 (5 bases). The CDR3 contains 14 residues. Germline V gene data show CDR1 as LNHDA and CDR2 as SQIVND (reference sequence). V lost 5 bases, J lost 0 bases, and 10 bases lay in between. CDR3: CASSGPTANYGYTF. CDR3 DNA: TGTGCCAGTAGTGGACCGACAGCTAACTATGGCTACACCTTC.

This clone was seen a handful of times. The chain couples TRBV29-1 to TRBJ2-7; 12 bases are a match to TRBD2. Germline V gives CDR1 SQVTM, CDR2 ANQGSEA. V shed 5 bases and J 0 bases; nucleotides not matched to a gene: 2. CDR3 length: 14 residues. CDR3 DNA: TGCAGCGTTACTAGCGGGGGGAGCTCCTACGAGCAGTACTTC. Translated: CSVTSGGSSYEQYF.

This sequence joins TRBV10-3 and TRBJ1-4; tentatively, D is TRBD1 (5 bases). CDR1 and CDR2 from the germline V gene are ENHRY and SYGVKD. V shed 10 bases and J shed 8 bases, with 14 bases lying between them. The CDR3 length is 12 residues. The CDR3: CATRGLEEKLFF. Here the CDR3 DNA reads TGTGCCACCCGGGGACTAGAGGAAAAACTGTTTTTT.

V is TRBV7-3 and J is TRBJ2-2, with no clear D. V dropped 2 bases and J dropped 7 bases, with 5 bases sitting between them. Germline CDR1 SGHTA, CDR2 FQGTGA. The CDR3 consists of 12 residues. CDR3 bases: TGTGCCAGCAGCTTACTAGGCGGGGAGCTGTTTTTT. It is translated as CASSLLGGELFF. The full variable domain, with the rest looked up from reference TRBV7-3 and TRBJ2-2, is GAGVSQTPSNKVTEKGKYVELRCDPISGHTALYWYRQSLGQGPEFLIYFQGTGAADDSGLPNDRFFAVRPEGSVSTLKIQRTERGDSAVYLCASSLLGGELFFGEGSRLTVL.

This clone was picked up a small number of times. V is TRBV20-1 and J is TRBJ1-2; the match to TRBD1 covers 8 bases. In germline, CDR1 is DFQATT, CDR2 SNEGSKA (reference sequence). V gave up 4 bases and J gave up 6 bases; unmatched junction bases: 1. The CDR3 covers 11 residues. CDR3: CSATGGNGYTF. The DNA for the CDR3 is TGCAGTGCTACAGGGGGCAATGGCTACACCTTC.

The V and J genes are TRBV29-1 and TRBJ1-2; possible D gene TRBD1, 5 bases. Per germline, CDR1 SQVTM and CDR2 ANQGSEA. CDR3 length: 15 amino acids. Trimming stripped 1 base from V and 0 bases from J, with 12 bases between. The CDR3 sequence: CSVEGATGANYGYTF. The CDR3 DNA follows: TGCAGCGTTGAAGGAGCCACAGGAGCTAACTATGGCTACACCTTC.

The CDR3 DNA sequence: TGTGCCAGCTCCGAGAAAGGTCCAGGGAATCTCGGCGGCTTCTATGGCTACACCTTC. It specifies CASSEKGPGNLGGFYGYTF. This sequence joins TRBV18 and TRBJ1-2; tentatively, D is TRBD1 (5 bases). The V and J ends lost 6 bases and 4 bases respectively, with 30 bases between them. CDR3 size: 19 residues. CDR1 is KGHSH, CDR2 LQKENI, per germline.

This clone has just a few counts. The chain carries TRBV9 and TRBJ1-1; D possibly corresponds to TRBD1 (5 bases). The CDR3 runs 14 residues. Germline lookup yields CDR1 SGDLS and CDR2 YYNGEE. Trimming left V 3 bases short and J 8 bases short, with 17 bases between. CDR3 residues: CASSGGTDLSEAFF. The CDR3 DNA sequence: TGTGCCAGCAGCGGGGGGACGGATCTGTCAGAAGCTTTCTTT.

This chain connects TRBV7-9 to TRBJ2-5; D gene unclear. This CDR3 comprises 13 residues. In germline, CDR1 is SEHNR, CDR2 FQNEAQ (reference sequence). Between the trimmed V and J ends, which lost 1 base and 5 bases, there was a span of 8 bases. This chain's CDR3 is CASSLGGLETQYF. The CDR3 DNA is TGTGCCAGCAGCTTAGGCGGTCTCGAGACCCAGTACTTC.

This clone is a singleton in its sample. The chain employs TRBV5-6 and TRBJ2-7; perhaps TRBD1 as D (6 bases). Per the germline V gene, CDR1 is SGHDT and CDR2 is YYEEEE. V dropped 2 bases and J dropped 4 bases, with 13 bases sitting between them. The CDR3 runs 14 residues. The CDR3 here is CASSFPTGPYEQYF. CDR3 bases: TGTGCCAGCAGCTTCCCGACAGGACCTTACGAGCAGTACTTC.

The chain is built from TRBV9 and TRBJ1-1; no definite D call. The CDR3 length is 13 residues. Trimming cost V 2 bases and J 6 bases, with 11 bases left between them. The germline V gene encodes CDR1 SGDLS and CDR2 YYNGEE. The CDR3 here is CASSVNNGAEAFF. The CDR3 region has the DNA TGTGCCAGCAGCGTCAATAACGGGGCTGAAGCTTTCTTT.

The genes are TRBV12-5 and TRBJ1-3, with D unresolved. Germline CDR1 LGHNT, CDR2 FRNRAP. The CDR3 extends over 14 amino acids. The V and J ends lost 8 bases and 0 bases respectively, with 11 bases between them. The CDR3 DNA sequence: TGTGCTAGTCCCCCGGTCGACTCTGGAAACACCATATATTTT. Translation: CASPPVDSGNTIYF.

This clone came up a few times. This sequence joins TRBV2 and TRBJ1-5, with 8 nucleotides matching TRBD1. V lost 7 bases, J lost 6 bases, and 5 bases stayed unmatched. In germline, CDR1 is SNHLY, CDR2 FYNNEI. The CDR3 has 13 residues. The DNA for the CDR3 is TGTGCCAGCATCGAACAGGGGGGTCAGCCCCAGCATTTT. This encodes CASIEQGGQPQHF.

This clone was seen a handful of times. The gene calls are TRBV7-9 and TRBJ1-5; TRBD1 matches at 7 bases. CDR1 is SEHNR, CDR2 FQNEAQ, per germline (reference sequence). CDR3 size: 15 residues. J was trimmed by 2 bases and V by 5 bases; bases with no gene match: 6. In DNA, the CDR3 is TGTGCCAGCAGCCTCGACAGGGTGGGCAATCAGCCCCAGCATTTT. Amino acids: CASSLDRVGNQPQHF.

The CDR3 is CASSSPTEGQYF. The CDR3 bases are TGTGCCAGCAGCTCGCCGACCGAGGGGCAGTACTTC. The J gene is TRBJ2-7, the V gene TRBV5-4; D may be TRBD2 (5 bases). Germline loops: CDR1 SGHNT, CDR2 YYREEE (reference sequence). The length of the CDR3 is 12 residues. V shed 3 bases and J shed 9 bases, with 13 bases lying between them.

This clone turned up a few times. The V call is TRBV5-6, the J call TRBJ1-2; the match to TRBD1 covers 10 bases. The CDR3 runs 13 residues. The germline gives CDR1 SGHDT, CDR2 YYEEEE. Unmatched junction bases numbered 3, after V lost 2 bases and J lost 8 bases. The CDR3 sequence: CASSFGTGDGYTF. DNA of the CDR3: TGTGCCAGCAGCTTTGGGACAGGGGACGGCTACACCTTC.

Here the CDR3 reads CASSSQRYEQFF. CDR3 sequence (DNA): TGTGCCAGCAGCTCGCAGAGATATGAGCAGTTCTTC. The V gene is TRBV7-2, the J gene TRBJ2-1; D remains ambiguous. CDR1 SGHTA and CDR2 FQGNSA come from the germline V gene. The CDR3 runs 12 residues. Trimming left V 4 bases short and J 8 bases short, with 9 bases between.

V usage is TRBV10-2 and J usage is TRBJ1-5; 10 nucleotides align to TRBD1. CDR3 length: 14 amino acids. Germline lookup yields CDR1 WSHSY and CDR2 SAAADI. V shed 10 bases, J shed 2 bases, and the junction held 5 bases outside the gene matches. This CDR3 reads CATTGTGGNQPQHF. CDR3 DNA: TGCGCCACCACGGGGACAGGGGGCAATCAGCCCCAGCATTTT.

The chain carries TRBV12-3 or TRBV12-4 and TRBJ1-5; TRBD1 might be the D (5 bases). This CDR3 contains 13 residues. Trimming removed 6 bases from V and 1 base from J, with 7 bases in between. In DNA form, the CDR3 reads TGTGCCAGCAGCCAGGGAAGCAATCAGCCCCAGCATTTT. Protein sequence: CASSQGSNQPQHF.

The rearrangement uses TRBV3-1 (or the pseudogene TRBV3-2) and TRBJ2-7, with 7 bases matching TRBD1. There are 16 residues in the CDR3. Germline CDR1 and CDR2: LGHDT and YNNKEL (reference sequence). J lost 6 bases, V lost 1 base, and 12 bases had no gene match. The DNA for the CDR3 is TGTGCCAGCAGCCAAGGGTTCGCAGGGGGTTTTTCCGAGCAGTACTTC. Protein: CASSQGFAGGFSEQYF.

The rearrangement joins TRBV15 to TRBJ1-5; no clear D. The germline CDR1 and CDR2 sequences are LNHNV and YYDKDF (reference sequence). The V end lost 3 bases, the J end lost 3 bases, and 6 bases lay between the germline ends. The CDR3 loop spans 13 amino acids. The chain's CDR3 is CATSRTNNQPQHF. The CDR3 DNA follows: TGTGCCACCAGCAGGACGAACAATCAGCCCCAGCATTTT.

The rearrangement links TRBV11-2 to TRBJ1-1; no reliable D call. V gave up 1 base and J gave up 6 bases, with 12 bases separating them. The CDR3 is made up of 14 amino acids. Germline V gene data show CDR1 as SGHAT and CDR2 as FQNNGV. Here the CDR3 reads CASSLVYRRAEAFF. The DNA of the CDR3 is TGTGCCAGCAGCTTAGTTTATAGGAGGGCTGAAGCTTTCTTT. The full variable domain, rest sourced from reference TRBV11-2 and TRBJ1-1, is EAGVAQSPRYKIIEKRQSVAFWCNPISGHATLYWYQQILGQGPKLLIQFQNNGVVDDSQLPKDRFSAERLKGVDSTLKIQPAKLEDSAVYLCASSLVYRRAEAFFGQGTRLTVV.

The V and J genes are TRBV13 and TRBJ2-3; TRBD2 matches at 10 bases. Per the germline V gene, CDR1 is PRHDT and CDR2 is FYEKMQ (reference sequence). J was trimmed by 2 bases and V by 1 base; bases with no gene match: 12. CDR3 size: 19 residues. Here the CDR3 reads CASSLERGGRVGHTDTQYF. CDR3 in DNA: TGTGCCAGCAGCTTAGAGCGGGGGGGCCGAGTGGGGCACACAGATACGCAGTATTTT.

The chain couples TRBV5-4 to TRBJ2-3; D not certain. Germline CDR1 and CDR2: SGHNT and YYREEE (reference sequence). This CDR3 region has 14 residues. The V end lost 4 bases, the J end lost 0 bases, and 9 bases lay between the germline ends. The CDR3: CASSTDTSTDTQYF. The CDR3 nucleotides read TGTGCCAGCAGCACCGATACTAGCACAGATACGCAGTATTTT.

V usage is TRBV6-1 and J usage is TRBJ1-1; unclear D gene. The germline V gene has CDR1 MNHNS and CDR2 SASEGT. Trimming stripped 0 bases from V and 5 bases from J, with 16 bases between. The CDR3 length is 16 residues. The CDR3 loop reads CASSEAYTGSWTEAFF. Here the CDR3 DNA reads TGTGCCAGCAGTGAAGCCTACACGGGTTCATGGACTGAAGCTTTCTTT.